Listed here are 23 T cell receptor beta chains from one sample, sequenced in a study of T cells in Graves' hyperthyroidism and ophthalmopathy. Using RNA transcripts as the source, TCR beta CDR3 regions were amplified. Researchers ran a first-round RT-PCR on the TCR CDR3 using the HTBI primer set. Via MiXCR, TCRdb re-called the multiplex PCR reads, giving one row per CDR3 protein. The sample comprises about 210,000 distinct CDR3 sequences, roughly a sixth of which are singletons, and roughly 50% rests with the top ten. The specimen sequenced was blood. The source is a man aged 45-65 years with Graves' hyperthyroidism.

This clonotype occurred many times. The chain joins TRBV5-5 to TRBJ2-5, with D hard to call. Per the germline V gene, CDR1 is SGHKS and CDR2 is YYEKEE (reference sequence). V was shortened by 0 bases and J by 0 bases, with 3 bases between the two germline ends. CDR3 size: 13 residues. The CDR3, as DNA: TGTGCCAGCAGCTTGGCTTACCAAGAGACCCAGTACTTC. Protein sequence: CASSLAYQETQYF.

The chain combines TRBV7-8 with TRBJ2-2; tentative D call: TRBD1 (6 bases). V lost 1 base and J lost 7, with 13 bases in between. Per germline, CDR1 SGHVS and CDR2 FQNEAQ. This CDR3 comprises 15 residues. The CDR3 DNA follows: TGTGCCAGCAGCTTAGTATATTCAGGGGTCGGGGAGCTGTTTTTT. It specifies CASSLVYSGVGELFF. The full variable domain, completed using reference TRBV7-8 and TRBJ2-2, is GAGVSQSPRYKVAKRGQDVALRCDPISGHVSLFWYQQALGQGPEFLTYFQNEAQLDKSGLPSDRFFAERPEGSVSTLKIQRTQQEDSAVYLCASSLVYSGVGELFFGEGSRLTVL.

This clonotype was detected only a few times. The J gene is TRBJ1-2, the V gene TRBV4-1; no clear D. The CDR3 has 14 amino acids. The germline V gene has CDR1 MGHRA and CDR2 YSYEKL. V lost 0 bases and J lost 5, with 10 bases in between. The CDR3 protein is CASSQEQSGYGYTF. The CDR3 DNA is TGCGCCAGCAGCCAAGAACAATCGGGGTATGGCTACACCTTC.

This clonotype was seen repeatedly, ten times or more. The chain uses TRBV28 and TRBJ2-2; 10 bases agree with TRBD1. The V and J ends lost 6 bases and 11 bases, in that order; junction bases with no gene match: 12. This CDR3 has 15 residues. CDR1 MDHEN and CDR2 SYDVKM come from the germline V gene. CDR3 sequence (DNA): TGTGCCAGCAGACCGCCCGGGACAGGGGATATTGAGCTGTTTTTT. Protein product: CASRPPGTGDIELFF.

This clonotype came up many times. This chain connects TRBV13 to TRBJ2-7; D is uncertain. The CDR3 contains 14 residues. The V and J ends lost 8 bases and 3 bases respectively, with 17 bases between them. The germline V gene has CDR1 PRHDT and CDR2 FYEKMQ (reference sequence). In nucleotides, the CDR3 is TGTGCCAGCGCCAGTCGGGCGAATCACTACGAGCAGTACTTC. Translating it yields CASASRANHYEQYF.

Ten or more counts support this clonotype. This chain uses TRBV12-3 or TRBV12-4 with TRBJ1-3, with unresolved D. With 6 bases removed from V and 3 bases from J, the gap between germline ends came to 12 bases. There are 14 residues in the CDR3. CDR3 amino acids: CASRGKGYGNTIYF. The CDR3 nucleotides are TGTGCCAGCAGGGGCAAGGGATATGGAAACACCATATATTTT.

This clonotype was recorded at least ten times. The rearrangement links TRBV15 to TRBJ2-7, with TRBD2 identical over 11 bases. In germline, CDR1 is LNHNV, CDR2 YYDKDF (reference sequence). V trimming: 8 bases; J trimming: 2 bases; junction bases outside the gene matches: 17. The CDR3 extends over 18 amino acids. The CDR3 loop is CATGWGTARLAGPYEQYF. Here the CDR3 DNA reads TGTGCCACCGGCTGGGGGACAGCCCGACTAGCGGGACCCTACGAGCAGTACTTC.

This clonotype occurred many times. This sequence joins TRBV24-1 and TRBJ2-5, with D unresolved. Germline values: CDR1 KGHDR, CDR2 SFDVKD. The CDR3 contains 14 residues. Trimming cost V 4 bases and J 5 bases, with 13 bases left between them. The CDR3 sequence is CATSEATEWETQYF. The CDR3, as DNA: TGTGCCACCAGTGAGGCTACGGAGTGGGAGACCCAGTACTTC.

This clonotype has at least ten counts. The V and J genes are TRBV20-1 and TRBJ2-1; 7 bases are a match to TRBD2. CDR3 length equals 15 residues. Germline V gene sequence: CDR1 DFQATT, CDR2 SNEGSKA (reference sequence). The V segment lost 6 bases and the J segment 0 bases; nucleotides outside the gene matches: 8. The CDR3 region has the DNA TGCAGTGCCACGAGAGCGGGATTCTCCTACAATGAGCAGTTCTTC. The encoded protein is CSATRAGFSYNEQFF.

This clonotype has at least ten counts. The gene calls are TRBV5-5 and TRBJ1-2, with a possible D match to TRBD1 (6 bases). The ends were cut back, 4 bases at V and 0 bases at J, with 13 bases in the middle. CDR3 length equals 15 residues. CDR1 SGHKS and CDR2 YYEKEE come from the germline V gene (reference sequence). The CDR3 sequence is CASSQRDTSNYGYTF. CDR3 nucleotide sequence: TGTGCCAGCAGCCAACGGGACACCTCTAACTATGGCTACACCTTC.

This clonotype showed up just a few times. Here the CDR3 reads CSVGSQGGWTGELFF. The CDR3 DNA is TGCAGCGTTGGGTCGCAGGGGGGCTGGACAGGGGAGCTGTTTTTT. The chain links TRBV29-1 to TRBJ2-2, with TRBD1 as a possible D gene (7 bases). This CDR3 spans 15 amino acids. Trimming removed 4 bases at V and 8 bases at J, with 20 bases between. Germline V lookup: CDR1 SQVTM, CDR2 ANQGSEA.

This clonotype occurred many times. V gene TRBV11-2 combines with J gene TRBJ2-7; D is tentatively TRBD1 or TRBD2 (5 bases each). Germline loops: CDR1 SGHAT, CDR2 FQNNGV. This CDR3 is 15 amino acids long. V gave up 2 bases and J gave up 4 bases, with 15 bases separating them. The DNA for the CDR3 is TGTGCCAGCAGCTTACCCCGGGACCCCCGATACGAGCAGTACTTC. Translated, it gives CASSLPRDPRYEQYF. Looking up the rest from reference TRBV11-2 and TRBJ2-7 gives the full variable domain: EAGVAQSPRYKIIEKRQSVAFWCNPISGHATLYWYQQILGQGPKLLIQFQNNGVVDDSQLPKDRFSAERLKGVDSTLKIQPAKLEDSAVYLCASSLPRDPRYEQYFGPGTRLTVT.

This clonotype was seen at least ten times. The chain carries TRBV18 and TRBJ2-5, with D hard to call. The length of the CDR3 is 14 residues. Deletions cut 3 bases from V and 5 bases from J, with 13 bases between. Germline values: CDR1 KGHSH, CDR2 LQKENI. CDR3 protein: CASSPQTVRETQYF. CDR3 sequence (DNA): TGTGCCAGCTCACCCCAAACAGTACGGGAGACCCAGTACTTC.

This clonotype was recorded many times. The chain recombines TRBV28 with TRBJ2-7, with 12 positions matching TRBD2. This CDR3 is 13 amino acids long. Germline lookup yields CDR1 MDHEN and CDR2 SYDVKM. J was trimmed by 6 bases and V by 11 bases; bases with no gene match: 8. The CDR3 loop reads CAGRLAGAREQYF. The CDR3 nucleotides are TGTGCCGGAAGACTAGCGGGGGCTCGCGAGCAGTACTTC.

J is TRBJ2-3 and V is TRBV15; TRBD2 is a possible D gene (6 bases). The CDR3 consists of 13 residues. Looked up from germline, CDR1 is LNHNV and CDR2 is YYDKDF (reference sequence). Deletions cut 0 bases from V and 8 bases from J, with 9 bases between. The CDR3, as DNA: TGTGCCACCAGCAGAGATGTCGGGAGTACGCAGTATTTT. It specifies CATSRDVGSTQYF.

A word on this clonotype: A single base separates this from a much larger clone, so it may be a read error. The chain uses TRBV3-1 and TRBJ1-5; D remains ambiguous. From germline, CDR1 is LGHDT and CDR2 YNNKEL (reference sequence). Trimming shortened V by 7 bases and J by 3 bases, and 16 bases separated the two germline ends. The length of the CDR3 is 15 residues. CDR3 amino acids: CASNPTKGANQPQHF. The DNA for the CDR3 is TGTGCCAGCAACCCAACAAAGGGAGCCAATCAGCCCCAGCATTTT.

This clonotype was seen repeatedly, ten times or more. V is TRBV12-3 or TRBV12-4 and J is TRBJ1-2, with 12 bases matching TRBD1. This CDR3 has 18 residues. The V segment lost 4 bases and the J segment 6 bases; nucleotides outside the gene matches: 15. The CDR3 DNA follows: TGTGCCAGCAGTTCTTTATTCCCGGGACAGGGGGCTTTAAATGGCTACACCTTC. Its translation is CASSSLFPGQGALNGYTF.

This clonotype was picked up many times. V and J are TRBV6-2 or TRBV6-3 and TRBJ1-2; D not resolved. Germline CDR1 reads MNHEY; CDR2 reads SVGEGT. There are 12 residues in the CDR3. V was clipped by 2 bases and J by 4 bases, with 5 bases between them. CDR3 bases: TGTGCCAGCAGTTACGGGGTCTATGGCTACACCTTC. It encodes CASSYGVYGYTF.

This clonotype was counted many times. The rearrangement joins TRBV9 to TRBJ2-1, with 7 nucleotides matching TRBD2. This CDR3 spans 15 amino acids. The V gene's germline CDR1 is SGDLS and CDR2 YYNGEE. Trimming at V came to 0 bases and at J to 4 bases, leaving 4 bases not matched to a gene. The CDR3 DNA reads as TGTGCCAGCAGCGTAGGCGGGAGATGGTACAATGAGCAGTTCTTC. Translating it yields CASSVGGRWYNEQFF.

This clonotype was counted at least ten times. The CDR3 sequence is CASSISGRAHEQYF. The CDR3 DNA reads TGCGCCAGCAGCATCAGCGGGAGGGCCCACGAGCAGTACTTC. The chain joins TRBV5-1 to TRBJ2-7; 10 positions agree with TRBD2. Looked up from germline, CDR1 is SGHRS and CDR2 is YFSETQ. The CDR3 spans 14 residues. Germline trimming cut 4 bases from V and 5 bases from J; bases unmatched to any gene: 6. The full variable domain, its missing parts supplied by reference TRBV5-1 and TRBJ2-7, is KAGVTQTPRYLIKTRGQQVTLSCSPISGHRSVSWYQQTPGQGLQFLFEYFSETQRNKGNFPGRFSGRQFSNSRSEMNVSTLELGDSALYLCASSISGRAHEQYFGPGTRLTVT.

The sample holds many counts of this clonotype. V and J are TRBV12-3 or TRBV12-4 and TRBJ2-3; D possibly matches TRBD1 or TRBD2 (7 bases each). The CDR3 length is 18 residues. The V and J ends lost 1 base and 0 bases respectively, with 17 bases between them. The CDR3 nucleotides are TGTGCCAGCAGTTTAGGACAGGGACTACTCAGTAGCACAGATACGCAGTATTTT. Protein sequence: CASSLGQGLLSSTDTQYF.

This clonotype has a handful of counts. The rearrangement links TRBV19 to TRBJ2-7; TRBD2 matches 14 bases. After removal of 1 base from V and 9 bases from J, the junction contained 5 bases not matched to a gene. In germline, CDR1 is LNHDA, CDR2 SQIVND (reference sequence). The CDR3 sequence is 15 residues long. CDR3 nucleotide sequence: TGTGCCAGTAGTATAGCGGGACTAGCGGGAGATCGGCAGTACTTC. This sequence encodes CASSIAGLAGDRQYF.

This clonotype was seen ten or more times. This chain links TRBV28 with TRBJ2-7; D is ambiguous. The V gene's germline CDR1 is MDHEN and CDR2 SYDVKM. The CDR3 is made up of 13 amino acids. V was cut by 4 bases and J by 6 bases, with 13 bases left in between. CDR3 nucleotides: TGTGCCAGCAGTTGGATCAGAACGTTCGAGCAGTACTTC. Amino acids: CASSWIRTFEQYF.